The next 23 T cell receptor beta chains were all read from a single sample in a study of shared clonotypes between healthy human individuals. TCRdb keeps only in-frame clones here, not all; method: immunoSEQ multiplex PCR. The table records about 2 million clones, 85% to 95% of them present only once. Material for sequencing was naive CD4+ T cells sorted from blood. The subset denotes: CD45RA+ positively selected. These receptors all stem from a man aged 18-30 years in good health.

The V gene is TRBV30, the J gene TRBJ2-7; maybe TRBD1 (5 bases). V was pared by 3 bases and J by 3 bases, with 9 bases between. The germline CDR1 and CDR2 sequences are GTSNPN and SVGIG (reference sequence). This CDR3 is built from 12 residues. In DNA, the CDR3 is TGTGCCTGGAGCCAGACAGACTACGAGCAGTACTTC. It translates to CAWSQTDYEQYF.

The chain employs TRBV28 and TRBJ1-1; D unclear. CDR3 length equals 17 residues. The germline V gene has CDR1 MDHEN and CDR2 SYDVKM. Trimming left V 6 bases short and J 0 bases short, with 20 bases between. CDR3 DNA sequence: TGTGCCAGCAGCATTACGGCGGCAGGCCAAATGAACACTGAAGCTTTCTTT. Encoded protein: CASSITAAGQMNTEAFF.

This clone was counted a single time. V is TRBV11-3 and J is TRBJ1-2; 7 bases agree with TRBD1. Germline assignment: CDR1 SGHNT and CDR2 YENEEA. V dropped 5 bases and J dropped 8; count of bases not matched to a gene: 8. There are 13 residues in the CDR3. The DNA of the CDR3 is TGTGCCAGCAGCGACGGACAGGCTGGCGGCTACACCTTC. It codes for CASSDGQAGGYTF.

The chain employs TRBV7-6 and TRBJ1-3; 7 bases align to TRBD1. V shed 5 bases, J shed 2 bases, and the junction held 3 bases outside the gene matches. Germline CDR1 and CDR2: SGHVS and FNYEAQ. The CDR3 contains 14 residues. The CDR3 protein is CASSRGQAGNTIYF. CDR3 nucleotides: TGTGCCAGCAGCCGAGGACAGGCTGGAAACACCATATATTTT.

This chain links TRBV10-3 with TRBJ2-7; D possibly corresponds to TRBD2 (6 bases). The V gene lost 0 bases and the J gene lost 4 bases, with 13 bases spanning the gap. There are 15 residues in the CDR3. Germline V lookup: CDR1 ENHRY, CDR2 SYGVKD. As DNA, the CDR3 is TGTGCCATCAGTGAGTCGTGGGGGGTCGGATACGAGCAGTACTTC. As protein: CAISESWGVGYEQYF.

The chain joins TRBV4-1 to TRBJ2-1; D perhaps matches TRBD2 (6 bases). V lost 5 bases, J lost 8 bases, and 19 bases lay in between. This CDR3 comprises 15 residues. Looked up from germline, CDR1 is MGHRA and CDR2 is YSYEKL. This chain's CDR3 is CASSGGRLAMDEQFF. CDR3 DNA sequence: TGCGCCAGCAGCGGAGGCCGGCTAGCGATGGATGAGCAGTTCTTC.

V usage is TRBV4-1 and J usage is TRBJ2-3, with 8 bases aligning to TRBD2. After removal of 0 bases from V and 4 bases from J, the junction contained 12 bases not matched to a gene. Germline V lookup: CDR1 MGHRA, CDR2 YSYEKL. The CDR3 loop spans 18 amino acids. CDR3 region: CASSQDIPGSGGADTQYF. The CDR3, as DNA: TGCGCCAGCAGCCAAGATATTCCGGGGAGCGGGGGAGCAGATACGCAGTATTTT.

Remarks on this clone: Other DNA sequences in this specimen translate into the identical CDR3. The CDR3 bases are TGTGCCAGCAGTCCCCCCGGCACCTACGAGCAGTACTTC. Amino acids: CASSPPGTYEQYF. The V and J genes are TRBV28 and TRBJ2-7; the D is unclear. V lost 5 bases, J lost 2 bases, and 10 bases lay in between. The CDR3 loop spans 13 amino acids. The germline V gene encodes CDR1 MDHEN and CDR2 SYDVKM.

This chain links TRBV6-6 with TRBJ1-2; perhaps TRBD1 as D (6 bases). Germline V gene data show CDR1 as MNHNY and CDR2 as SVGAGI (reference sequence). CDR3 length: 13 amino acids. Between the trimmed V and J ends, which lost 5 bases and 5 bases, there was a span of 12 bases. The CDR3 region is CASSPIQGYGYTF. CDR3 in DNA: TGTGCCAGCAGTCCCATACAGGGTTATGGCTACACCTTC.

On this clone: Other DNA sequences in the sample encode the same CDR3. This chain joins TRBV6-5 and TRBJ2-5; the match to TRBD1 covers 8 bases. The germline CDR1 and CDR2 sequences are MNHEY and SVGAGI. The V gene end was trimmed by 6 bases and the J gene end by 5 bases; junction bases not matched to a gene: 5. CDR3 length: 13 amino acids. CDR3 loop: CASSRQGRETQYF. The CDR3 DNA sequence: TGTGCCAGCAGCCGACAGGGGAGGGAGACCCAGTACTTC.

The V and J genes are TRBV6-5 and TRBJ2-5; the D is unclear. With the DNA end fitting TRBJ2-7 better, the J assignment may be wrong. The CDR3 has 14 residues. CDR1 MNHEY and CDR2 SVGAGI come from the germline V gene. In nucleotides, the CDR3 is TGTGCCAGCAGTCCCCGGACGACTTCCTACGAGCAGTACTTC. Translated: CASSPRTTSYEQYF.

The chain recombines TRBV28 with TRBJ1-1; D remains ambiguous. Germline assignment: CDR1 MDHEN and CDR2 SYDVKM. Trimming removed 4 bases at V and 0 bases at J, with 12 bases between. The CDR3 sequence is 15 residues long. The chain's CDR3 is CASSSAAYMNTEAFF. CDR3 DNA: TGTGCCAGCAGTTCCGCAGCCTATATGAACACTGAAGCTTTCTTT. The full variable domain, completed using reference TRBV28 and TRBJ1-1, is DVKVTQSSRYLVKRTGEKVFLECVQDMDHENMFWYRQDPGLGLRLIYFSYDVKMKEKGDIPEGYSVSREKKERFSLILESASTNQTSMYLCASSSAAYMNTEAFFGQGTRLTVV.

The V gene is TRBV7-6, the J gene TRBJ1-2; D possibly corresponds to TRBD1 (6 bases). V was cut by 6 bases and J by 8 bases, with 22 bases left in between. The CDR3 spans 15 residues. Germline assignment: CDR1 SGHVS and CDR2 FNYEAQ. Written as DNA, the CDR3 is TGTGCCAGCAGTCCCGGGGACGACAGGTTGGGCGGCTACACCTTC. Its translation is CASSPGDDRLGGYTF.

CDR3 in amino acids: CASRLAKGQGTVATDTQYF. In DNA, the CDR3 is TGTGCAAGTCGGCTTGCTAAGGGACAGGGGACAGTGGCGACAGATACGCAGTATTTT. The chain joins TRBV12-2 to TRBJ2-3; the table names TRBD1, a call not compared with the DNA. TRBV12-2 is annotated as a pseudogene. The CDR3 totals 19 residues.

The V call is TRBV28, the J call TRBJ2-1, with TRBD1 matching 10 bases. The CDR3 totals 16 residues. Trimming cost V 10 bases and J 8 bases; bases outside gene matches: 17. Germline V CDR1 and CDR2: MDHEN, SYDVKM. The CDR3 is CAILPFRDRGLDEQFF. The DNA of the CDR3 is TGTGCCATCCTCCCATTCCGGGACAGGGGCCTCGATGAGCAGTTCTTC.

Here the CDR3 reads CASSFGTGDNSPLHF. DNA for the CDR3: TGCGCCAGCAGTTTCGGGACAGGGGATAATTCACCCCTCCACTTT. The gene calls are TRBV5-1 and TRBJ1-6; 10 positions agree with TRBD1. This CDR3 is built from 15 residues. Germline lookup yields CDR1 SGHRS and CDR2 YFSETQ. The J segment lost 5 bases and the V segment lost 5 bases, leaving 4 bases of the junction unmatched.

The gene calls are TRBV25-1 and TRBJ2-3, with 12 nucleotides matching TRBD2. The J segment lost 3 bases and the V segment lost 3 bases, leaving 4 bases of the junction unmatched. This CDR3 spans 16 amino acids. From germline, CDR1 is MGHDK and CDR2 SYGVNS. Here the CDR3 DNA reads TGTGCCAGCAGTGATTGGCTAGCGGGGGGGACAGATACGCAGTATTTT. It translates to CASSDWLAGGTDTQYF.

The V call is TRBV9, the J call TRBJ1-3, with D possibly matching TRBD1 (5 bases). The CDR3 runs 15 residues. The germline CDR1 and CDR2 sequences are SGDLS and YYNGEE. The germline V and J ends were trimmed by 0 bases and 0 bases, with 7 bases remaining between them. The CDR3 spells CASSVGGGSGNTIYF. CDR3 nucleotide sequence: TGTGCCAGCAGCGTAGGCGGGGGCTCTGGAAACACCATATATTTT. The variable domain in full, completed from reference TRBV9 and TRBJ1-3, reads DSGVTQTPKHLITATGQRVTLRCSPRSGDLSVYWYQQSLDQGLQFLIQYYNGEERAKGNILERFSAQQFPDLHSELNLSSLELGDSALYFCASSVGGGSGNTIYFGEGSWLTVV.

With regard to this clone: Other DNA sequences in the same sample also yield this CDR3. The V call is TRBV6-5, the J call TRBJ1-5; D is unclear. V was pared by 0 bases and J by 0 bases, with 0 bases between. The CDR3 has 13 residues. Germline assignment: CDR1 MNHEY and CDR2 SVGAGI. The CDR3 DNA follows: TGTGCCAGCAGTTACTCTAGCAATCAGCCCCAGCATTTT. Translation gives CASSYSSNQPQHF.

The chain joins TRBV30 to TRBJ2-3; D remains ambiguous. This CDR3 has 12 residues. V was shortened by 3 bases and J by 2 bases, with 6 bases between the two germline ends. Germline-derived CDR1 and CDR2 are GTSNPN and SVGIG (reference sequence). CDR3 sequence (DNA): TGTGCCTGGAGCCCGGTCACAGATACGCAGTATTTT. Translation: CAWSPVTDTQYF.

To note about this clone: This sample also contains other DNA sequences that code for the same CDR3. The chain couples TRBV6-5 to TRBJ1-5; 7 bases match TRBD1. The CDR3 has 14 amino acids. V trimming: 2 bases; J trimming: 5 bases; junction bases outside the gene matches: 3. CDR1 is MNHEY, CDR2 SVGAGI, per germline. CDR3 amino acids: CASSYRQGDQPQHF. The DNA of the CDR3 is TGTGCCAGCAGTTACCGACAGGGAGATCAGCCCCAGCATTTT.

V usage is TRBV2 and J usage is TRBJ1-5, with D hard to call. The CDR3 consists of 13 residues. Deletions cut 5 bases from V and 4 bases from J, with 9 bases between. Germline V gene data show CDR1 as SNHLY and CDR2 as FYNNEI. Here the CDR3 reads CASSFHSNQPQHF. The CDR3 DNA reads TGTGCCAGCAGTTTTCACAGTAATCAGCCCCAGCATTTT.

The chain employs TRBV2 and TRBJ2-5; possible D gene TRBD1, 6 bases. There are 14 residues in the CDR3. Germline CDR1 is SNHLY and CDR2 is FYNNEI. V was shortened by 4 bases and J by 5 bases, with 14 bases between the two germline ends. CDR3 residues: CASSGFPRGETQYF. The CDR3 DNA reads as TGTGCCAGCAGTGGGTTCCCTAGGGGGGAGACCCAGTACTTC.